This TCR beta chain was documented in a study of OX40 agonist ivuxolimab in advanced cancers. Regarding the complete study: Ivuxolimab was an agonistic, fully human IgG2 monoclonal antibody directed against OX40 (CD134), a costimulatory receptor. Intravenous ivuxolimab was administered to patients every 2 weeks at six dose levels: 0.01, 0.1, 0.3, 1.5, 3 and 10 mg/kg. The dose-escalation cohort was roughly 80% male with a mean age of about 65 years, ranging from roughly 23 to 80. Prior anti-PD-1, anti-PD-L1 or anti-CTLA-4 therapy was permitted, and 35% to 40% of dose-escalation patients had received checkpoint inhibitors. Peripheral TCRbeta sequencing aimed to test whether ivuxolimab altered TCR sequence diversity and caused clonal T-cell expansion. Of the approximately 50 dose-escalation patients, hepatocellular carcinoma was present in some 19, melanoma in around 15, renal cell carcinoma in 9 and head and neck cancer in 9. The monotherapy dose-escalation portion (N of about 50 patients) of the phase I ivuxolimab trial is reported in the paper. Partial responses occurred in three dose-escalation patients, of whom one had hepatocellular carcinoma and two had cutaneous melanoma.

Genomic DNA was extracted from sorted cells for sequencing of the TCRbeta CDR3 region. The immunoSEQ Assay was used to sequence the TCRbeta CDR3 regions. The table comes from immuneACCESS by way of TCRdb, which keeps in-frame sequences with V and J called. Part of the clones is missing from these tables; in studies checked, under half for an unresolved V gene and the rest for unknown reasons. Recorded for this sample are about 90,000 clones; about 83% of them occurred a single time. Approximately 1.5% of the sample rests with the top ten. Looking up the germline V gene (reference sequence) yields CDR1 LNHDA and CDR2 SQIVND. V is shortened by 0 bases, J by 8 bases, and the region joining them spans 11 bases. From the cysteine through the phenylalanine, the CDR3 covers 14 amino acids. Only the CDR3 portion is preserved as DNA: 42 bases, with reading frame beginning at the first base. The trial excluded patients who had a history of autoimmune disease or who were on systemic immunosuppression. Peripheral blood for TCR sequencing was collected from all dose cohorts at baseline, on cycle 4 day 1, and on cycle 7 day 1. The samples were drawn from a first-in-human, open-label, multicenter phase I dose-escalation trial of ivuxolimab. Adults with locally advanced or metastatic melanoma, renal cell, hepatocellular, or head and neck squamous cell carcinoma were enrolled in the trial. Before TCR sequencing, CD4+ and CD8+ T cells were separately sorted from peripheral blood.

A note on this clone: The antigen it recognizes is unknown. The input lacks base qualities; no much larger clone sits a single base away.

The paper as a whole reports these results and caveats: At doses from 0.1 to 3.0 mg/kg, clonal expansion was seen in both CD4+ and CD8+ blood T cells between baseline and week 6. Which antigens the clonally expanded peripheral T cells were specific for was not determined. After ivuxolimab, CD8+ T cells had more expanded clones than CD4+ T cells on average. Low levels of normalized T-cell clonal expansion were also seen in some patients who did not respond. Partial responders in the 0.1-3.0 mg/kg groups had among the lowest normalized peripheral clonal expansion, especially among CD8+ T cells.

The clonotype was recovered from an adult with an advanced solid tumor such as melanoma, head and neck, liver or kidney cancer. Sequenced here: CD4+ or CD8+ T cells sorted from blood, sampled in a trial of the OX40 agonist ivuxolimab. Rearrangement joined TRBV19 to TRBJ1-5; D gene: possibly TRBD1, on 6 matching bases. The sequenced DNA: TGTGCCAGTAGTATAGAGGGGGCTCAGGAGCCCCAGCATTTT. Translated, it reads CASSIEGAQEPQHF. This CDR3, with the reference TRBV19 and TRBJ1-5 proteins standing in past its ends, gives the full variable domain DGGITQSPKYLFRKEGQNVTLSCEQNLNHDAMYWYRQDPGQGLRLIYYSQIVNDFQKGDIAEGYSVSREKKESFPLTVTSAQKNPTAFYLCASSIEGAQEPQHFGDGTRLSIL.